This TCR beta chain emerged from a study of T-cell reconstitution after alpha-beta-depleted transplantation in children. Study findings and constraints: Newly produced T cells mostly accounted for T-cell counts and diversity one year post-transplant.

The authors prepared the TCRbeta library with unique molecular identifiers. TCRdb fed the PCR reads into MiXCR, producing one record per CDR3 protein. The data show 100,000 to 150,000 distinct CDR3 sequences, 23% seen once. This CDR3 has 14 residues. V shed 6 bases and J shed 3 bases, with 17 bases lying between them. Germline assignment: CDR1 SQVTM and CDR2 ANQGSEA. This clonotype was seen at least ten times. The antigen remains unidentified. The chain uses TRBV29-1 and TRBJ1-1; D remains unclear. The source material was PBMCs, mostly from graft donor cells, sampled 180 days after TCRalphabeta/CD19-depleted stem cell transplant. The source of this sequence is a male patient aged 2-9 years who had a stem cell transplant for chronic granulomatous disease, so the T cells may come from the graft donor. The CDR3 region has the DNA TGCAGCGTCTCCCTGAGGTTGTCGTACACTGAAGCTTTCTTT. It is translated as CSVSLRLSYTEAFF.